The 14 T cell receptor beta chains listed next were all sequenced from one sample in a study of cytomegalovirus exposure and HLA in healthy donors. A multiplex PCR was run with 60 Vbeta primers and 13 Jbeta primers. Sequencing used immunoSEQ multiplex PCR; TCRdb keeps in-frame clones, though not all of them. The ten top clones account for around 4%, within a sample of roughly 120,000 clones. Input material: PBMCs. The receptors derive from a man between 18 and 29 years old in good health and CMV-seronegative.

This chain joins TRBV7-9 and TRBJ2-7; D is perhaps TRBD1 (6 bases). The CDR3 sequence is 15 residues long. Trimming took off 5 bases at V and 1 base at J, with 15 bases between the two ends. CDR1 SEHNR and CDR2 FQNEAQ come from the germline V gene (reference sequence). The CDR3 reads CASSGRGQGSYEQYF. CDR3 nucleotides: TGTGCCAGCAGCGGACGGGGCCAGGGGTCCTACGAGCAGTACTTC.

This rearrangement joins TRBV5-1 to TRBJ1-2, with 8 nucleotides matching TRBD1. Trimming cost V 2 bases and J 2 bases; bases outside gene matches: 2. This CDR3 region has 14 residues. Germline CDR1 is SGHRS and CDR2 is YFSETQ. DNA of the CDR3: TGCGCCAGCAGCTTAGGGACAGGCAACTATGGCTACACCTTC. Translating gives CASSLGTGNYGYTF.

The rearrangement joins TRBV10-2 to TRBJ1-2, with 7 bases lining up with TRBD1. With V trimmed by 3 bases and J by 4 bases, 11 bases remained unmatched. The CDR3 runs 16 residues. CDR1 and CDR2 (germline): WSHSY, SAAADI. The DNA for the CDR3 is TGCGCCAGCAGTGACTCTAGGGGGCTGCTGGGCTATGGCTACACCTTC. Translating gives CASSDSRGLLGYGYTF.

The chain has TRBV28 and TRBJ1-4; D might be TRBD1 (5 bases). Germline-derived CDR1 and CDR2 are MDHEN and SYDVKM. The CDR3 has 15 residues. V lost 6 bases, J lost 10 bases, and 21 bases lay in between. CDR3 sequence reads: CASSYTRQGARKLFF. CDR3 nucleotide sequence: TGTGCCAGCAGCTATACCCGGCAGGGTGCACGAAAACTGTTTTTT.

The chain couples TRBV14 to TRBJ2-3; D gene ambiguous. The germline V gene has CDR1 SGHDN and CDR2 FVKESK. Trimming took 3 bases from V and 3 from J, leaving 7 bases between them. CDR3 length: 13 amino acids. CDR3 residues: CASSHRQTDTQYF. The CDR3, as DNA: TGTGCCAGCAGCCACCGTCAGACAGATACGCAGTATTTT.

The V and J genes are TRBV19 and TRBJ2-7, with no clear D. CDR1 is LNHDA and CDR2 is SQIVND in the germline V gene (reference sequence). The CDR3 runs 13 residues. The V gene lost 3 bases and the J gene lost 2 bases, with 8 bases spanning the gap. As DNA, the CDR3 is TGTGCCAGTAGTATGTTGCCTACCTACGAGCAGTACTTC. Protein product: CASSMLPTYEQYF.

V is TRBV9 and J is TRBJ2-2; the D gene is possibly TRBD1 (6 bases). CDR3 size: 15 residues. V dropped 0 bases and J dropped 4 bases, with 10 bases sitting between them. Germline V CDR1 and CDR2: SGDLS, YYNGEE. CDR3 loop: CASSVAGAVTGELFF. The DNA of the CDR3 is TGTGCCAGCAGCGTAGCAGGGGCGGTCACCGGGGAGCTGTTTTTT. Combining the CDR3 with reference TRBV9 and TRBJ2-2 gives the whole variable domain DSGVTQTPKHLITATGQRVTLRCSPRSGDLSVYWYQQSLDQGLQFLIQYYNGEERAKGNILERFSAQQFPDLHSELNLSSLELGDSALYFCASSVAGAVTGELFFGEGSRLTVL.

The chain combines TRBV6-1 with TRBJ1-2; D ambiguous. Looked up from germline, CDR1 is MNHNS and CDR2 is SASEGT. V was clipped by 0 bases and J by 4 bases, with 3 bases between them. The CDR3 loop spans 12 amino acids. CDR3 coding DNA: TGTGCCAGCAGTGAAGCCAGCTATGGCTACACCTTC. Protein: CASSEASYGYTF.

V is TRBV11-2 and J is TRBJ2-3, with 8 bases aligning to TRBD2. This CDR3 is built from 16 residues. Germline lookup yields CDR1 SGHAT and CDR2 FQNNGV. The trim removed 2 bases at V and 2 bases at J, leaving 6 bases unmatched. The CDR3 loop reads CASSLYSGAITDTQYF. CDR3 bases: TGTGCCAGCAGCTTATATAGCGGGGCGATCACAGATACGCAGTATTTT. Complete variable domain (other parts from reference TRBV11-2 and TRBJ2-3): EAGVAQSPRYKIIEKRQSVAFWCNPISGHATLYWYQQILGQGPKLLIQFQNNGVVDDSQLPKDRFSAERLKGVDSTLKIQPAKLEDSAVYLCASSLYSGAITDTQYFGPGTRLTVL.

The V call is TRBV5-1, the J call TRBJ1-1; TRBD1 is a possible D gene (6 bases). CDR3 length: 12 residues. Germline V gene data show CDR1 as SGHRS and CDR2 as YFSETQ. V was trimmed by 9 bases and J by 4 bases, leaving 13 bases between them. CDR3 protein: CATRGRGTEAFF. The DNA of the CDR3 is TGCGCCACAAGGGGCAGGGGCACTGAAGCTTTCTTT.

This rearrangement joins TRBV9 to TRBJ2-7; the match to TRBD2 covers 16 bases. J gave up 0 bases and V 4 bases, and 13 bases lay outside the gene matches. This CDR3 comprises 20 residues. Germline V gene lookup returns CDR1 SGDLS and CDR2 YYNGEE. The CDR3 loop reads CASSLTGGLAGGPSSYEQYF. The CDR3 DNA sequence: TGTGCCAGCAGCCTAACCGGGGGACTAGCGGGAGGGCCAAGCTCCTACGAGCAGTACTTC.

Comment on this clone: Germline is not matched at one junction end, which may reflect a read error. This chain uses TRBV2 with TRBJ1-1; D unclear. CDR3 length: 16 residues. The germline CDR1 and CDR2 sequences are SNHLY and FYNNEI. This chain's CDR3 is CVSSEAVENTITEAFF. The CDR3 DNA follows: TGTGTCAGCAGTGAAGCGGTGGAAAACACTATCACTGAAGCTTTCTTT. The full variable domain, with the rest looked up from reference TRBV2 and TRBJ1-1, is EPEVTQTPSHQVTQMGQEVILRCVPISNHLYFYWYRQILGQKVEFLVSFYNNEISEKSEIFDDQFSVERPDGSNFTLKIRSTKLEDSAMYFCVSSEAVENTITEAFFGQGTRLTVV.

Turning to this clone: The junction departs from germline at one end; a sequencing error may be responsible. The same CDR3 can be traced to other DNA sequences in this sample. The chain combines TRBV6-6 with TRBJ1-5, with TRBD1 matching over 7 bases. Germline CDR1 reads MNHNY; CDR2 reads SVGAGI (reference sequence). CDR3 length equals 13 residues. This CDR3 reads CASSFQGGQPQHF. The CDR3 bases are TGTGCCAGCAGTTTTCAGGGGGGTCAGCCCCAGCACTTT.

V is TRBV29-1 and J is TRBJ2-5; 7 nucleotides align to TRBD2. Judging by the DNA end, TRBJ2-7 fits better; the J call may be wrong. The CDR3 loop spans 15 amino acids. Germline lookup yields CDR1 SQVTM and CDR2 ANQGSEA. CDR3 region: CSVERGRGGAYEQYF. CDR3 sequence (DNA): TGCAGCGTTGAACGCGGGAGAGGTGGGGCCTACGAGCAGTACTTC.